Below, 27 T cell receptor beta chains from the same sample are listed, as sequenced in a study of cytomegalovirus exposure and HLA in healthy donors. The PCR had 60 Vbeta and 13 Jbeta primers. TCRdb keeps only in-frame clones here, not all; method: immunoSEQ multiplex PCR. Recorded here are 200,000 or so clones; the top ten clones represent less than 0.9%. Sequencing was performed on PBMCs. These receptors were collected from a boy between 5 and 17 years old in good health and CMV-seronegative.

This chain connects TRBV18 to TRBJ1-4, with D uncertain. The CDR3 is made up of 12 amino acids. V was trimmed by 4 bases and J by 7 bases, leaving 7 bases between them. The V gene's germline CDR1 is KGHSH and CDR2 LQKENI. CDR3 sequence: CASSHSSEKLFF. The DNA of the CDR3 is TGTGCCAGCTCACATTCCAGTGAAAAACTGTTTTTT.

The chain has TRBV27 and TRBJ1-1; D might be TRBD1 (5 bases). Germline V CDR1 and CDR2: MNHEY, SMNVEV (reference sequence). The ends were cut back, 5 bases at V and 11 bases at J, with 18 bases in the middle. The CDR3 length is 13 residues. Here the CDR3 reads CASSINGQGRAFF. CDR3 coding DNA: TGTGCCAGCAGTATCAACGGACAAGGGCGGGCTTTCTTT.

The chain employs TRBV14 and TRBJ1-2; D is unclear. Germline lookup yields CDR1 SGHDN and CDR2 FVKESK. The CDR3 is 15 amino acids. The germline V and J ends were trimmed by 0 bases and 6 bases, with 14 bases remaining between them. CDR3 loop: CASSQEVSGADGYTF. In nucleotides, the CDR3 is TGTGCCAGCAGCCAAGAAGTCAGCGGAGCCGATGGCTACACCTTC.

As DNA, the CDR3 is TGTGCCAGCAGCACGATGGGAGGCTACGAGCAGTACTTC. Its translation is CASSTMGGYEQYF. This chain uses TRBV6-5 with TRBJ2-7; tentatively, D is TRBD2 (6 bases). CDR1 and CDR2 from the germline V gene are MNHEY and SVGAGI. The V end lost 6 bases, the J end lost 3 bases, and 12 bases lay between the germline ends. The CDR3 sequence is 13 residues long.

CDR3 sequence: CASSVAGFRGEAFF. DNA for the CDR3: TGTGCCAGCAGCGTAGCAGGGTTTAGGGGTGAAGCTTTCTTT. The gene calls are TRBV9 and TRBJ1-1; tentatively, D is TRBD1 (5 bases). In germline, CDR1 is SGDLS, CDR2 YYNGEE. This CDR3 is 14 amino acids long. V was clipped by 0 bases and J by 7 bases, with 13 bases between them.

The V and J genes are TRBV6-6 and TRBJ1-5, with no clear D. Trimming took 0 bases from V and 3 from J, leaving 9 bases between them. This CDR3 region has 15 residues. Germline loops: CDR1 MNHNY, CDR2 SVGAGI (reference sequence). The CDR3 here is CASSYSVRNNQPQHF. The CDR3 bases are TGTGCCAGCAGTTACTCGGTCAGAAACAATCAGCCCCAGCATTTT.

The chain employs TRBV19 and TRBJ2-7; TRBD1 aligns across 7 bases. The CDR3 is made up of 14 amino acids. In germline, CDR1 is LNHDA, CDR2 SQIVND (reference sequence). Unmatched junction bases numbered 10, after V lost 6 bases and J lost 5 bases. Here the CDR3 reads CASSQTGSIHEQYF. CDR3 coding DNA: TGTGCCAGTAGCCAGACAGGGTCGATCCACGAGCAGTACTTC.

This sequence joins TRBV5-8 and TRBJ1-3, with a weak D call TRBD1 (5 bases). Germline assignment: CDR1 SGHTS and CDR2 YDEGEE. The CDR3 runs 14 residues. The V end was cut by 2 bases, the J end by 0 bases, with 6 bases between. In DNA form, the CDR3 reads TGTGCCAGCAGCTTTGACAGCTCTGGAAACACCATATATTTT. Translated, it gives CASSFDSSGNTIYF.

The chain employs TRBV6-1 and TRBJ2-1, with D unresolved. The CDR3 spans 14 residues. Germline CDR1 reads MNHNS; CDR2 reads SASEGT. V lost 7 bases, J lost 0 bases, and 10 bases lay in between. The CDR3 sequence: CASMVARSYNEQFF. The CDR3 bases are TGTGCCAGCATGGTAGCCCGCTCCTACAATGAGCAGTTCTTC.

The chain combines TRBV5-1 with TRBJ2-1; a weak D match, TRBD1 (5 bases). V shed 3 bases and J shed 8 bases, with 18 bases lying between them. Germline V gene data show CDR1 as SGHRS and CDR2 as YFSETQ. This CDR3 comprises 15 residues. The CDR3, as DNA: TGCGCCAGCAGCTCTGACAGATACAATGGGGATGAGCAGTTCTTC. This encodes CASSSDRYNGDEQFF.

The chain combines TRBV30 with TRBJ2-3; D remains ambiguous. From germline, CDR1 is GTSNPN and CDR2 SVGIG (reference sequence). Trimming cost V 2 bases and J 3 bases, with 12 bases left between them. The CDR3 totals 14 residues. The CDR3 DNA follows: TGTGCCTGGAGTTACAGCAGGCCAACAGATACGCAGTATTTT. Its translation: CAWSYSRPTDTQYF.

The V and J genes are TRBV27 and TRBJ1-2, with D maybe TRBD1 (5 bases). CDR1 is MNHEY and CDR2 is SMNVEV in the germline V gene (reference sequence). V was cut by 2 bases and J by 3 bases, with 10 bases left in between. CDR3 length: 14 amino acids. The CDR3 DNA reads TGTGCCAGCAGTTTAAGTGGGGGGGACTATGGCTACACCTTC. This translates into CASSLSGGDYGYTF.

The chain uses TRBV28 and TRBJ1-1; D is uncertain. The CDR3 spans 12 residues. In germline, CDR1 is MDHEN, CDR2 SYDVKM. Trimming removed 6 bases from V and 1 base from J, with 6 bases in between. The CDR3: CASRPQNTEAFF. The CDR3 DNA reads TGTGCCAGCAGGCCACAGAACACTGAAGCTTTCTTT.

This chain joins TRBV9 and TRBJ2-3; TRBD1 is a possible D gene (5 bases). The CDR3 length is 15 residues. Germline V gene lookup returns CDR1 SGDLS and CDR2 YYNGEE. Between the trimmed V and J ends, which lost 3 bases and 2 bases, there was a span of 13 bases. DNA of the CDR3: TGTGCCAGCAGCGAGGGGATCTACTTCACAGATACGCAGTATTTT. It yields the protein CASSEGIYFTDTQYF. Full variable domain (missing parts from reference TRBV9 and TRBJ2-3): DSGVTQTPKHLITATGQRVTLRCSPRSGDLSVYWYQQSLDQGLQFLIQYYNGEERAKGNILERFSAQQFPDLHSELNLSSLELGDSALYFCASSEGIYFTDTQYFGPGTRLTVL.

The gene calls are TRBV5-4 and TRBJ2-5, with TRBD2 identical over 9 bases. V lost 4 bases to trimming and J lost 4 bases; unmatched junction nucleotides: 5. This CDR3 spans 14 amino acids. The germline V gene encodes CDR1 SGHNT and CDR2 YYREEE (reference sequence). The CDR3 bases are TGTGCCAGCAGCCCTATAGCGGGGGTAGAGACCCAGTACTTC. Translated: CASSPIAGVETQYF. Drawing the rest from reference TRBV5-4 and TRBJ2-5, the complete variable domain is ETGVTQSPTHLIKTRGQQVTLRCSSQSGHNTVSWYQQALGQGPQFIFQYYREEENGRGNFPPRFSGLQFPNYSSELNVNALELDDSALYLCASSPIAGVETQYFGPGTRLLVL.

The gene calls are TRBV5-4 and TRBJ1-2; TRBD1 might be the D (5 bases). CDR3 length: 14 residues. The germline gives CDR1 SGHNT, CDR2 YYREEE (reference sequence). The V end was cut by 3 bases, the J end by 3 bases, with 12 bases between. CDR3 in amino acids: CASSSGDRYYGYTF. CDR3 coding DNA: TGTGCCAGCAGCTCGGGGGACCGCTACTATGGCTACACCTTC. The full variable domain, with the rest looked up from reference TRBV5-4 and TRBJ1-2, is ETGVTQSPTHLIKTRGQQVTLRCSSQSGHNTVSWYQQALGQGPQFIFQYYREEENGRGNFPPRFSGLQFPNYSSELNVNALELDDSALYLCASSSGDRYYGYTFGSGTRLTVV.

The chain carries TRBV9 and TRBJ2-5; possible D gene TRBD2, 7 bases. Trimming pared 3 bases from V and 4 bases from J, leaving 16 bases between. This CDR3 has 15 amino acids. Germline CDR1 reads SGDLS; CDR2 reads YYNGEE. The DNA of the CDR3 is TGTGCCAGCAGCGGCGGGAACGGGGGGCTAGAGACCCAGTACTTC. This codes for CASSGGNGGLETQYF.

The chain is built from TRBV7-3 and TRBJ1-1, with D maybe TRBD1 (6 bases). Trimming cost V 5 bases and J 0 bases, with 13 bases left between them. Germline CDR1 is SGHTA and CDR2 is FQGTGA. The CDR3 has 15 residues. The CDR3 DNA reads TGTGCCAGCAGCCCCCGGGGGGGCATGAACACTGAAGCTTTCTTT. It codes for CASSPRGGMNTEAFF.

V gene TRBV5-5 combines with J gene TRBJ1-1; D not certain. Germline-derived CDR1 and CDR2 are SGHKS and YYEKEE (reference sequence). V was cut by 3 bases and J by 2 bases, with 8 bases left in between. This CDR3 contains 13 residues. CDR3 protein: CASSYSTNTEAFF. The CDR3 nucleotides read TGTGCCAGCAGCTATTCAACAAACACTGAAGCTTTCTTT.

The V gene is TRBV28, the J gene TRBJ2-5; 9 bases match TRBD2. The DNA end is more similar to TRBJ2-7, so the J call may be wrong. The CDR3 loop spans 17 amino acids. Per germline, CDR1 MDHEN and CDR2 SYDVKM. This CDR3 reads CASSPPGRGGRSYEQYF. The DNA for the CDR3 is TGTGCCAGCAGTCCCCCGGGGCGGGGGGGCAGATCCTACGAGCAGTACTTC.

The chain is built from TRBV7-2 and TRBJ2-7, with 9 bases that match TRBD2. V lost 0 bases, J lost 3 bases, and 9 bases stayed unmatched. Germline values: CDR1 SGHTA, CDR2 FQGNSA. The CDR3 totals 17 residues. DNA for the CDR3: TGTGCCAGCAGCTTAGCGCCCGTAGCGGGGGCGATCTACGAGCAGTACTTC. Its translation: CASSLAPVAGAIYEQYF.

This rearrangement joins TRBV5-1 to TRBJ2-5; 7 nucleotides line up with TRBD1. Germline trimming cut 0 bases from V and 4 bases from J; bases unmatched to any gene: 3. The CDR3 totals 14 residues. Germline assignment: CDR1 SGHRS and CDR2 YFSETQ. In DNA, the CDR3 is TGCGCCAGCAGCTTGGGGCAGGGGGTAGAGACCCAGTACTTC. Its translation: CASSLGQGVETQYF. The entire variable domain, with the rest obtained from reference TRBV5-1 and TRBJ2-5, is as follows: KAGVTQTPRYLIKTRGQQVTLSCSPISGHRSVSWYQQTPGQGLQFLFEYFSETQRNKGNFPGRFSGRQFSNSRSEMNVSTLELGDSALYLCASSLGQGVETQYFGPGTRLLVL.

V usage is TRBV5-1 and J usage is TRBJ2-3, with TRBD2 matching 12 bases. With V trimmed by 6 bases and J by 5 bases, 7 bases remained unmatched. Germline V gene sequence: CDR1 SGHRS, CDR2 YFSETQ. This CDR3 spans 15 amino acids. The CDR3 here is CASTRLAGEVDTQYF. The CDR3 bases are TGCGCCAGCACCAGACTAGCGGGGGAGGTAGATACGCAGTATTTT.

The V gene is TRBV10-3, the J gene TRBJ1-5; D gene ambiguous. Between the trimmed V and J ends, which lost 6 bases and 1 base, there was a span of 19 bases. Germline CDR1 is ENHRY and CDR2 is SYGVKD. The CDR3 has 17 residues. DNA of the CDR3: TGTGCCATCAGGGCCGACAAGTATTACATGAGCAATCAGCCCCAGCATTTT. It codes for CAIRADKYYMSNQPQHF.

The genes are TRBV7-2 and TRBJ2-5; D gene uncertain. This CDR3 is built from 12 residues. Trimming took 4 bases from V and 5 from J, leaving 8 bases between them. Germline V gene data show CDR1 as SGHTA and CDR2 as FQGNSA. Here the CDR3 reads CASSWSRETQYF. For the CDR3, the DNA is TGTGCCAGCAGCTGGAGCCGTGAGACCCAGTACTTC.

This chain uses TRBV13 with TRBJ1-5; the D gene is possibly TRBD1 (5 bases). There are 15 residues in the CDR3. CDR1 PRHDT and CDR2 FYEKMQ come from the germline V gene (reference sequence). Trimming pared 6 bases from V and 0 bases from J, leaving 12 bases between. The CDR3: CASRQGKNSNQPQHF. CDR3 in DNA: TGTGCCAGCAGGCAGGGAAAAAATAGCAATCAGCCCCAGCATTTT.

CDR3: CASSVGETSGLYEQYF. The CDR3 DNA reads TGTGCCAGCAGCGTAGGGGAGACTAGCGGCCTCTACGAGCAGTACTTC. The chain recombines TRBV9 with TRBJ2-7; TRBD2 matches 9 bases. CDR3 length equals 16 residues. Germline V CDR1 and CDR2: SGDLS, YYNGEE. The V segment lost 0 bases and the J segment 3 bases; nucleotides outside the gene matches: 7.